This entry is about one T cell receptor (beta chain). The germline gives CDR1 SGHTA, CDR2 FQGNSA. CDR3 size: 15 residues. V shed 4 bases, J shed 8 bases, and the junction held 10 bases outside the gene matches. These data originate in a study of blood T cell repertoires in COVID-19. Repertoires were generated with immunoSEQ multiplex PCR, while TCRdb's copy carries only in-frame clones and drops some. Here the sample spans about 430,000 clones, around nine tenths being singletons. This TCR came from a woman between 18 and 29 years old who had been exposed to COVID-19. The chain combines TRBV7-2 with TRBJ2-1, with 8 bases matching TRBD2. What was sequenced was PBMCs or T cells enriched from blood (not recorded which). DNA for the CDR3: TGTGCCAGCAGCTACCGGGAGGGGGGCTCCGATGAGCAGTTCTTC. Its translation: CASSYREGGSDEQFF.